This T cell receptor (beta chain) was recovered during a study of blood T cell repertoires in COVID-19. About the research overall: From T cells, B-cell-depleted T cells, or PBMCs came the material, which was cDNA or gDNA.

Clones were sequenced by immunoSEQ multiplex PCR, and TCRdb holds only the in-frame ones, with some missing. The sample records 52,000 or so clones, 84% being singletons. This receptor was taken from a man aged 70 or older with active COVID-19. The specimen was peripheral blood.

CDR3 in amino acids: CASSSGLAGGLKQFF. Here the CDR3 DNA reads TGTGCCAGCAGTTCCGGACTAGCGGGAGGGCTAAAGCAGTTCTTC. The J gene is TRBJ2-1, the V gene TRBV28; 15 nucleotides agree with TRBD2. CDR1 and CDR2 from the germline V gene are MDHEN and SYDVKM. The length of the CDR3 is 15 residues. V was clipped by 4 bases and J by 11 bases; unmatched bases: 6.